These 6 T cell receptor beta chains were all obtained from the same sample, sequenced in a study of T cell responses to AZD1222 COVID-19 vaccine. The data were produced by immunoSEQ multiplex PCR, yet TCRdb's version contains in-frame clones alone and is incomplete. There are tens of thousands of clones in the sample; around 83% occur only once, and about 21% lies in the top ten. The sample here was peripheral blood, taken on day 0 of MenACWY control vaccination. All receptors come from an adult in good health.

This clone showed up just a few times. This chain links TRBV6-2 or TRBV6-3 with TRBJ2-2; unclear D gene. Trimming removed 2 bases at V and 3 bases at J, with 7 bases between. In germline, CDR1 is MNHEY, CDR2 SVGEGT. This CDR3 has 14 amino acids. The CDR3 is CASSYRDDTGELFF. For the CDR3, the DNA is TGTGCCAGCAGTTACAGGGATGACACCGGGGAGCTGTTTTTT.

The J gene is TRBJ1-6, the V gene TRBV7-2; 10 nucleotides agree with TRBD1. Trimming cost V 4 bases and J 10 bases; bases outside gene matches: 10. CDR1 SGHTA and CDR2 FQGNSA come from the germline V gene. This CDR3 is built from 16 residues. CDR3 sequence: CASSSSYGTGVSPLHF. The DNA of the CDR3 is TGTGCCAGCAGCTCTTCTTACGGGACAGGGGTCTCACCCCTCCACTTT.

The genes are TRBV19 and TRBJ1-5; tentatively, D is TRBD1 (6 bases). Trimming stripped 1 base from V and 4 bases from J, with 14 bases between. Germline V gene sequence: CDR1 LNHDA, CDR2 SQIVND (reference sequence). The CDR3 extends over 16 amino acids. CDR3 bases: TGTGCCAGTAGTATAGGAGTCACAGGGCCTAATCAGCCCCAGCATTTT. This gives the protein CASSIGVTGPNQPQHF.

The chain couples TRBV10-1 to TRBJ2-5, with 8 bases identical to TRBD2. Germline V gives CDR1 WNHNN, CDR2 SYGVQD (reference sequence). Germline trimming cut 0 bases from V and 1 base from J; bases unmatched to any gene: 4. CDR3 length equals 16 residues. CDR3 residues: CASSESSGTSQETQYF. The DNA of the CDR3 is TGCGCCAGCAGTGAGTCTAGCGGGACTTCCCAAGAGACCCAGTACTTC.

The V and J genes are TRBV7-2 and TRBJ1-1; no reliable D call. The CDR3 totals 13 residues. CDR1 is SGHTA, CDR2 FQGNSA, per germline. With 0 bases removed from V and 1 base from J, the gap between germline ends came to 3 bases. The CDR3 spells CASSLARNTEAFF. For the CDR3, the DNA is TGTGCCAGCAGCTTAGCCCGGAACACTGAAGCTTTCTTT.

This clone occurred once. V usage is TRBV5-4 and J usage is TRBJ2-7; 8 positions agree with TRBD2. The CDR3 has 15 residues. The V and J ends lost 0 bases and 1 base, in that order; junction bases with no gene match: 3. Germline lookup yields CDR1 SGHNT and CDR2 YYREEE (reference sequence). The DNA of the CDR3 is TGTGCCAGCAGCTTGGGCGGGAGGCGGTCCTACGAGCAGTACTTC. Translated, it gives CASSLGGRRSYEQYF.